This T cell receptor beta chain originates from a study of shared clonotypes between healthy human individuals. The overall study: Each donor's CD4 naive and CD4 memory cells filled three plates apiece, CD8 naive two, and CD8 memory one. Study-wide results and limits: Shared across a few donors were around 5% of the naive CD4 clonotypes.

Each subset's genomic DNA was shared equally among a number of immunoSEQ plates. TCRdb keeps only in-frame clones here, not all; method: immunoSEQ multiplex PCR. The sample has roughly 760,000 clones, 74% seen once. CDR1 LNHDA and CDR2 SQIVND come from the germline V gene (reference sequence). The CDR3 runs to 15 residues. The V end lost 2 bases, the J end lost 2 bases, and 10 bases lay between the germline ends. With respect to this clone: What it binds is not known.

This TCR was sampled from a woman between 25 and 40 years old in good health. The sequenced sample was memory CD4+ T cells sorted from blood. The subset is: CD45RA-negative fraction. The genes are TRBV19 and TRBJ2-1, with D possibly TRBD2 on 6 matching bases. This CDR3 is CASSILASTYNEQFF. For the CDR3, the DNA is TGTGCCAGTAGTATACTAGCGTCCACCTACAATGAGCAGTTCTTC.